The 27 T cell receptor beta chains reported below all come from one sample, sequenced in a study of blood T cell repertoires in COVID-19. The protocol was immunoSEQ multiplex PCR, while the TCRdb copy is restricted to in-frame clones and leaves out a portion. Of 500,000 to 600,000 clones in the sample, about 88% were seen once. The material sequenced was peripheral blood. Every receptor here comes from a woman aged 45 to 65 with COVID-19, enrolled during active disease.

This clone was recorded a few times. V gene TRBV15 combines with J gene TRBJ2-3; D is unclear. The germline V and J ends were trimmed by 4 bases and 3 bases, with 8 bases remaining between them. The germline CDR1 and CDR2 sequences are LNHNV and YYDKDF (reference sequence). This CDR3 is built from 13 residues. Here the CDR3 reads CATSTPLTDTQYF. The CDR3 DNA reads as TGTGCCACCAGCACCCCCCTAACAGATACGCAGTATTTT.

The rearrangement links TRBV5-1 to TRBJ1-3; no firm D call. V was pared by 0 bases and J by 2 bases, with 12 bases between. Germline CDR1 SGHRS, CDR2 YFSETQ. This CDR3 region has 16 residues. CDR3 residues: CASSLAPLNAGNTIYF. Written as DNA, the CDR3 is TGCGCCAGCAGCTTGGCCCCACTGAACGCTGGAAACACCATATATTTT.

The chain couples TRBV4-1 to TRBJ2-4, with D unresolved. Germline V gene sequence: CDR1 MGHRA, CDR2 YSYEKL. Trimming left V 4 bases short and J 2 bases short, with 12 bases between. There are 15 residues in the CDR3. The CDR3 DNA sequence: TGCGCCAGCAGCCGGTCGATACTTTCCAAAAACATTCAGTACTTC. This translates into CASSRSILSKNIQYF.

This rearrangement joins TRBV13 to TRBJ2-5, with TRBD2 identical over 11 bases. V lost 1 base, J lost 1 base, and 8 bases stayed unmatched. Germline values: CDR1 PRHDT, CDR2 FYEKMQ (reference sequence). This CDR3 spans 18 amino acids. In DNA form, the CDR3 reads TGTGCCAGCAGCTTAGCGCTTAGGACTAGCGGGTTCCAAGAGACCCAGTACTTC. Protein product: CASSLALRTSGFQETQYF. The whole variable domain, filled in from reference TRBV13 and TRBJ2-5, reads AAGVIQSPRHLIKEKRETATLKCYPIPRHDTVYWYQQGPGQDPQFLISFYEKMQSDKGSIPDRFSAQQFSDYHSELNMSSLELGDSALYFCASSLALRTSGFQETQYFGPGTRLLVL.

V is TRBV6-5 and J is TRBJ2-7; no clear D gene. V shed 6 bases and J shed 6 bases, with 15 bases lying between them. There are 13 residues in the CDR3. Germline V lookup: CDR1 MNHEY, CDR2 SVGAGI. CDR3 DNA sequence: TGTGCCAGCAGCCCACACACGGGTAGCGAGCAGTACTTC. Residues: CASSPHTGSEQYF.

This sequence joins TRBV6-5 and TRBJ1-2; D is uncertain. The V end was cut by 7 bases, the J end by 0 bases, with 12 bases between. Germline V gene data show CDR1 as MNHEY and CDR2 as SVGAGI. This CDR3 is 14 amino acids long. The CDR3 bases are TGTGCCAGCACCTACTACGACTCTAACTATGGCTACACCTTC. This gives the protein CASTYYDSNYGYTF.

The rearrangement links TRBV5-5 to TRBJ1-2, with 11 bases aligning to TRBD1. The J segment lost 6 bases and the V segment lost 0 bases, leaving 4 bases of the junction unmatched. The CDR3 length is 15 residues. CDR1 is SGHKS, CDR2 YYEKEE, per germline (reference sequence). The CDR3 loop is CASSLAGQGADGYTF. CDR3 nucleotide sequence: TGTGCCAGCAGCTTGGCCGGACAGGGGGCTGATGGCTACACCTTC.

The chain links TRBV19 to TRBJ2-1; weak D call: TRBD1 (5 bases). The V end was cut by 2 bases, the J end by 9 bases, with 17 bases between. The germline gives CDR1 LNHDA, CDR2 SQIVND (reference sequence). This CDR3 is built from 15 residues. CDR3 amino acids: CASSIQGNRKGEQFF. CDR3 coding DNA: TGTGCCAGTAGTATACAGGGTAATCGTAAGGGTGAGCAGTTCTTC.

The chain has TRBV2 and TRBJ1-1; 7 bases are a match to TRBD1. CDR3 length: 13 amino acids. J was trimmed by 0 bases and V by 8 bases; bases with no gene match: 3. Per germline, CDR1 SNHLY and CDR2 FYNNEI. In nucleotides, the CDR3 is TGTGCCAGCGGGCAGGGGGTGAACACTGAAGCTTTCTTT. Amino acids: CASGQGVNTEAFF.

The CDR3 DNA follows: TGTGCCAGCAGTTCGTGGACAGCCGGTCCAGCTTTCTTT. Protein: CASSSWTAGPAFF. The chain combines TRBV27 with TRBJ1-1, with TRBD1 as a possible D gene (6 bases). CDR3 length equals 13 residues. In germline, CDR1 is MNHEY, CDR2 SMNVEV (reference sequence). Trimming shortened V by 4 bases and J by 10 bases, and 16 bases separated the two germline ends.

The chain recombines TRBV13 with TRBJ1-1; D call uncertain. Looked up from germline, CDR1 is PRHDT and CDR2 is FYEKMQ (reference sequence). The CDR3 contains 15 residues. The germline V and J ends were trimmed by 2 bases and 5 bases, with 15 bases remaining between them. CDR3 residues: CASSLKVGLRTEAFF. In DNA form, the CDR3 reads TGTGCCAGCAGCTTAAAAGTCGGTCTGAGGACTGAAGCTTTCTTT.

The chain employs TRBV5-4 and TRBJ1-4; 9 bases agree with TRBD1. V was pared by 3 bases and J by 6 bases, with 6 bases of the junction left unmatched. This CDR3 spans 15 amino acids. CDR1 and CDR2 from the germline V gene are SGHNT and YYREEE (reference sequence). The CDR3 spells CASSYRTGEDEKLFF. The CDR3 region has the DNA TGTGCCAGCAGCTATCGGACAGGGGAGGATGAAAAACTGTTTTTT. Combining the CDR3 with reference TRBV5-4 and TRBJ1-4 gives the whole variable domain ETGVTQSPTHLIKTRGQQVTLRCSSQSGHNTVSWYQQALGQGPQFIFQYYREEENGRGNFPPRFSGLQFPNYSSELNVNALELDDSALYLCASSYRTGEDEKLFFGSGTQLSVL.

The V call is TRBV12-3 or TRBV12-4, the J call TRBJ1-1; D remains ambiguous. Trimming shortened V by 1 base and J by 10 bases, and 10 bases separated the two germline ends. The CDR3 covers 12 residues. Written as DNA, the CDR3 is TGTGCCAGCAGTTTAGGAGGGCTTGGAGCTTTCTTT. Translation gives CASSLGGLGAFF.

The chain employs TRBV6-5 and TRBJ1-2; 11 bases map to TRBD1. V was clipped by 6 bases and J by 6 bases; unmatched bases: 3. Germline V lookup: CDR1 MNHEY, CDR2 SVGAGI. This CDR3 is 13 amino acids long. The CDR3 spells CASSRGQGDGYTF. The CDR3 DNA sequence: TGTGCCAGCAGCCGGGGACAGGGGGATGGCTACACCTTC.

The CDR3 region is CASSLTDRDGTEAFF. CDR3 bases: TGTGCCAGTAGTCTCACCGACAGGGATGGCACTGAAGCTTTCTTT. The chain recombines TRBV19 with TRBJ1-1, with 7 bases that match TRBD1. Germline V gene lookup returns CDR1 LNHDA and CDR2 SQIVND (reference sequence). This CDR3 region has 15 residues. V gave up 5 bases and J gave up 4 bases; unmatched junction bases: 10.

The chain links TRBV27 to TRBJ2-7; 15 nucleotides agree with TRBD2. CDR1 is MNHEY, CDR2 SMNVEV, per germline (reference sequence). J lost 2 bases, V lost 7 bases, and 6 bases had no gene match. The CDR3 totals 16 residues. CDR3 nucleotides: TGTGCCAGCAAGCGAGGACTAGCGGGGGGGGCCTACGAGCAGTACTTC. This codes for CASKRGLAGGAYEQYF.

V and J are TRBV5-1 and TRBJ1-1; a weak D match, TRBD1 (6 bases). Germline-derived CDR1 and CDR2 are SGHRS and YFSETQ. The CDR3 loop spans 18 amino acids. The ends were cut back, 0 bases at V and 1 base at J, with 19 bases in the middle. The CDR3 protein is CASSLGRDTDPSNTEAFF. The CDR3 coding sequence is TGCGCCAGCAGCTTGGGAAGGGACACTGACCCCTCGAACACTGAAGCTTTCTTT.

This chain uses TRBV6-5 with TRBJ2-1; D perhaps matches TRBD1 (6 bases). CDR1 is MNHEY, CDR2 SVGAGI, per germline. The V gene lost 7 bases and the J gene lost 15 bases, with 16 bases spanning the gap. The CDR3 runs to 11 residues. The CDR3 reads CASTHREGRFF. CDR3 coding DNA: TGTGCCAGCACCCACAGGGAAGGACGGTTCTTC.

The rearrangement links TRBV15 to TRBJ2-7; 8 nucleotides line up with TRBD2. Germline V gives CDR1 LNHNV, CDR2 YYDKDF (reference sequence). The CDR3 contains 17 residues. Trimming took 0 bases from V and 0 from J; bases not matched to a gene: 7. The CDR3: CATSRDSGTPSSYEQYF. In nucleotides, the CDR3 is TGTGCCACCAGCAGAGATAGCGGGACTCCGAGCTCCTACGAGCAGTACTTC.

This chain uses TRBV6-6 with TRBJ1-5; D is uncertain. Trimming pared 7 bases from V and 4 bases from J, leaving 11 bases between. Germline V gives CDR1 MNHNY, CDR2 SVGAGI (reference sequence). This CDR3 spans 13 amino acids. DNA for the CDR3: TGTGCCAGCAACCTAGGAGAGAATCAGCCCCAGCATTTT. Its protein is CASNLGENQPQHF.

V usage is TRBV19 and J usage is TRBJ1-6; D gene uncertain. Germline V lookup: CDR1 LNHDA, CDR2 SQIVND (reference sequence). The V end lost 3 bases, the J end lost 0 bases, and 9 bases lay between the germline ends. There are 16 residues in the CDR3. This chain's CDR3 is CASSITESSYNSPLHF. CDR3 DNA: TGTGCCAGTAGTATCACGGAGAGCTCCTATAATTCACCCCTCCACTTT. The full variable domain, with the rest looked up from reference TRBV19 and TRBJ1-6, is DGGITQSPKYLFRKEGQNVTLSCEQNLNHDAMYWYRQDPGQGLRLIYYSQIVNDFQKGDIAEGYSVSREKKESFPLTVTSAQKNPTAFYLCASSITESSYNSPLHFGNGTRLTVT.

CDR3 region: CASSLTGHSYNEQFF. The CDR3 DNA reads TGTGCCAGCAGCTTAACTGGACACTCCTACAATGAGCAGTTCTTC. V is TRBV7-8 and J is TRBJ2-1, with D tentatively TRBD1 (5 bases). The CDR3 runs 15 residues. Deletions cut 2 bases from V and 0 bases from J, with 8 bases between. CDR1 and CDR2 from the germline V gene are SGHVS and FQNEAQ.

V usage is TRBV6-6 and J usage is TRBJ1-5; D remains ambiguous. The CDR3 extends over 15 amino acids. The germline CDR1 and CDR2 sequences are MNHNY and SVGAGI (reference sequence). The V end was cut by 6 bases, the J end by 2 bases, with 14 bases between. DNA for the CDR3: TGTGCCAGCAGCCACCCCAAAACGGGCAATCAGCCCCAGCATTTT. Translating it yields CASSHPKTGNQPQHF.

The chain links TRBV5-1 to TRBJ2-7; 9 bases fit TRBD2. CDR1 is SGHRS, CDR2 YFSETQ, per germline. The CDR3 loop spans 16 amino acids. The V and J ends lost 4 bases and 5 bases, in that order; junction bases with no gene match: 13. CDR3 sequence reads: CASSLPGVAGEHEQYF. The CDR3 nucleotides are TGCGCCAGCAGCCTACCGGGGGTAGCGGGGGAGCACGAGCAGTACTTC.

The chain is built from TRBV4-2 and TRBJ2-7, with D perhaps TRBD2 (6 bases). CDR3 length: 15 residues. V lost 4 bases and J 2 bases, leaving 15 bases between the germline ends. CDR1 LGHNA and CDR2 YNFKEQ come from the germline V gene. This chain's CDR3 is CASSPSGEETYEQYF. CDR3 DNA: TGTGCCAGCAGCCCCTCGGGAGAGGAAACCTACGAGCAGTACTTC.

This sequence joins TRBV6-6 and TRBJ2-1, with TRBD2 matching 11 bases. The CDR3 extends over 15 amino acids. Germline CDR1 is MNHNY and CDR2 is SVGAGI (reference sequence). Trimming removed 4 bases from V and 10 bases from J; junction bases left unmatched: 9. The CDR3 is CASSSAASGGPEQFF. Written as DNA, the CDR3 is TGTGCCAGCAGTTCCGCGGCTAGCGGGGGGCCCGAGCAGTTCTTC.

The chain links TRBV4-1 to TRBJ2-2; 7 bases map to TRBD2. Losses at the gene ends were 4 bases for V and 5 bases for J; bases not matched to a gene: 13. Germline CDR1 reads MGHRA; CDR2 reads YSYEKL. This CDR3 region has 17 residues. The CDR3 DNA reads TGCGCCAGCAGCCGCCCGCGAGGCGGGGAGGGTACCGGGGAGCTGTTTTTT. Encoded protein: CASSRPRGGEGTGELFF.